The T cell receptor beta chain under discussion was sequenced for a study of response to subunit inactivated influenza vaccine. TCRdb called the RT-PCR reads again in MiXCR, with one record for every CDR3 protein. Altogether about 620,000 distinct CDR3 sequences are present, about 11% being singletons, with the ten largest covering approximately 10%. Concerning this clonotype: Its antigen is unidentified.

Study-wide findings and caveats: New T cells are recruited in small numbers by each seasonal influenza vaccination, according to the authors' suggestion.

The sequencing here drew on PBMCs from blood, taken on the day of vaccination. This TCR was recovered from a man in his forties or fifties who received an inactivated influenza vaccine.

CDR3 in amino acids: CASINEGTGELFF. CDR3 nucleotides: TGTGCCAGCATAAACGAAGGGACCGGGGAGCTGTTTTTT. The chain employs TRBV6-1 and TRBJ2-2; D not resolved. Trimming stripped 7 bases from V and 5 bases from J, with 11 bases between. Germline CDR1 and CDR2: MNHNS and SASEGT. This CDR3 spans 13 amino acids.